This T cell receptor (beta chain) was documented in a study of blood T cell repertoires in COVID-19. At the level of the study: From the United States, Italy and Spain came samples of acute and convalescent COVID-19. The analysed material was cDNA or gDNA that came from T cells, B-cell-depleted T cells, or PBMCs.

As originally analysed: Nucleated cell counts were estimated from reference gene primer amplification. Generated by immunoSEQ multiplex PCR, the TCRdb table keeps only in-frame clones and is missing some. V, J and clone size are those of that table, while D and trimming were read from the DNA. Here the sample spans just over 70,000 clones, around 79% being singletons. The CDR3 covers 15 residues. The V gene end was trimmed by 7 bases and the J gene end by 5 bases; junction bases not matched to a gene: 11. Germline CDR1 reads MNHEY; CDR2 reads SMNVEV (reference sequence). Sample: peripheral blood. The rearrangement uses TRBV27 and TRBJ2-3; 8 bases are a match to TRBD2. This receptor was identified in a woman aged 70 to 79 with acute or convalescent COVID-19. In DNA form, the CDR3 reads TGTGCCAGCAAGGCCCAGCGGGGGTGGGGAGATACGCAGTATTTT. It is translated as CASKAQRGWGDTQYF.